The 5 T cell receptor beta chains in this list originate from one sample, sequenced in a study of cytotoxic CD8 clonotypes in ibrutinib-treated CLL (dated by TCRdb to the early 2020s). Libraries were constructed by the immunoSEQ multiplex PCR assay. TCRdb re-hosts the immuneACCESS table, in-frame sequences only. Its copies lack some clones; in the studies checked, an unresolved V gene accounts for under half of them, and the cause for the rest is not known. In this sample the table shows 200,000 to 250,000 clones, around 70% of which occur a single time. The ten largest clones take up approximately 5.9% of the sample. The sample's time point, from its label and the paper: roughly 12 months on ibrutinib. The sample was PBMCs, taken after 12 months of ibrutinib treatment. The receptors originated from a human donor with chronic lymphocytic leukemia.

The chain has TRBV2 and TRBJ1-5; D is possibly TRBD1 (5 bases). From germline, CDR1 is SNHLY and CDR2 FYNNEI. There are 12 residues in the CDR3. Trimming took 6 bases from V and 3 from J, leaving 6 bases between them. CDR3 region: CASRDNNQPQHF. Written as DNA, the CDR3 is TGTGCCAGCAGGGACAACAATCAGCCCCAGCATTTT. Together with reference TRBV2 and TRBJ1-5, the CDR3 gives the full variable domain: EPEVTQTPSHQVTQMGQEVILRCVPISNHLYFYWYRQILGQKVEFLVSFYNNEISEKSEIFDDQFSVERPDGSNFTLKIRSTKLEDSAMYFCASRDNNQPQHFGDGTRLSIL.

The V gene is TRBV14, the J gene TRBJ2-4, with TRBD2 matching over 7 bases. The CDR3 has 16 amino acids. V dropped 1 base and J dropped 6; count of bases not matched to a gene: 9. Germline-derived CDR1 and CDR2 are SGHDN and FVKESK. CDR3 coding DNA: TGTGCCAGCAGCCAAGTTTTCGGGGGAGGGCGAAACATTCAGTACTTC. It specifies CASSQVFGGGRNIQYF.

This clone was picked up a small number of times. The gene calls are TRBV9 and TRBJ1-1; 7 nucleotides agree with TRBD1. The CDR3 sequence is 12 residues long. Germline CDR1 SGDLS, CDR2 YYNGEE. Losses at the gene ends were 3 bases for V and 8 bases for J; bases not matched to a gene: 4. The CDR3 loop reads CASSAVQGEAFF. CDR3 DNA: TGTGCCAGCAGCGCAGTACAGGGGGAAGCTTTCTTT. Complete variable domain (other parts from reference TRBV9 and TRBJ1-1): DSGVTQTPKHLITATGQRVTLRCSPRSGDLSVYWYQQSLDQGLQFLIQYYNGEERAKGNILERFSAQQFPDLHSELNLSSLELGDSALYFCASSAVQGEAFFGQGTRLTVV.

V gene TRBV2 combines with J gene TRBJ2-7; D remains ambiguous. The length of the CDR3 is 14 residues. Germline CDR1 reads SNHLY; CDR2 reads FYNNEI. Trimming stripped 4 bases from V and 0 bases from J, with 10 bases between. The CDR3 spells CASSAWQSSYEQYF. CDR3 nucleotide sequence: TGTGCCAGCAGTGCCTGGCAGAGCTCCTACGAGCAGTACTTC.

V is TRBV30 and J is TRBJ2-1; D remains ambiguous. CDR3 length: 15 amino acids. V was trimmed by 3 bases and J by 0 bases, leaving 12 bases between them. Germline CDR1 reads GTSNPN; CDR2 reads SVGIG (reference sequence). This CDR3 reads CAWRKGILSYNEQFF. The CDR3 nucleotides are TGTGCCTGGAGGAAAGGGATCCTCTCCTACAATGAGCAGTTCTTC.